The subject of this entry is one T cell receptor (beta chain). Authors' analysis steps: Quantification of nucleated cells was approximated via reference gene primer amplification. TCRdb's copy holds only in-frame clones and misses some; the assay was immunoSEQ multiplex PCR. V and J calls and clone size are given by that table; D and trimming were obtained from the DNA. The sample consists of 30,000 or so clones, around 92% of them appearing once. The record originates from a study of blood T cell repertoires in COVID-19. Study-level background: There were acute and convalescent COVID-19 samples, and they came from the United States, Italy and Spain. T cells, B-cell-depleted T cells, or PBMCs provided the cDNA or gDNA that served as material.

The CDR3 sequence is 15 residues long. CDR1 and CDR2 from the germline V gene are MNHEY and SVGAGI. V dropped 6 bases and J dropped 8; count of bases not matched to a gene: 13. The rearrangement links TRBV6-5 to TRBJ2-1; 7 positions match TRBD1. Material: peripheral blood. The origin of this receptor is a woman aged 40 to 50 with active or convalescent COVID-19. The chain's CDR3 is CASRPRGPQGDEQFF. DNA for the CDR3: TGTGCCAGCAGACCCCGGGGCCCTCAGGGGGATGAGCAGTTCTTC.